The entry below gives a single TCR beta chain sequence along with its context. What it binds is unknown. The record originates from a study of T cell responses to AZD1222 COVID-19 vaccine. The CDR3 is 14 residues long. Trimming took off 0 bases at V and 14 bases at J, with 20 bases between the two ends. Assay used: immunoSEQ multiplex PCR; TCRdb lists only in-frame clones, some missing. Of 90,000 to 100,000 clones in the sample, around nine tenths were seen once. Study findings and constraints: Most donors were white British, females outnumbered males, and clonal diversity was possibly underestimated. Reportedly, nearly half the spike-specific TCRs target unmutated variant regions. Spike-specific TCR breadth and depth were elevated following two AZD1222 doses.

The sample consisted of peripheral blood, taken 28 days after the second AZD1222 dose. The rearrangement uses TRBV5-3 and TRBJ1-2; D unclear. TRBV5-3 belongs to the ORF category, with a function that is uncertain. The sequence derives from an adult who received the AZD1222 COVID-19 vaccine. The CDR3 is CARSLGRGPNGDTF. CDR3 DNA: TGTGCCAGAAGCTTGGGTCGAGGGCCCAATGGGGATACCTTC.